Detailed here is one TCR beta chain. The source of the sample is a study of blood T cell repertoires in COVID-19. Study overall: In each case, the material was cDNA or gDNA derived from T cells, B-cell-depleted T cells, or PBMCs.

Clones were read by immunoSEQ multiplex PCR, and TCRdb kept only the in-frame ones, dropping some. Of a few hundred thousand clones in the sample, 70% to 90% were seen once. V lost 3 bases to trimming and J lost 1 base; unmatched junction nucleotides: 2. CDR1 is SGHRS, CDR2 YFSETQ, per germline. The CDR3 is made up of 14 amino acids. The source of this sequence is a woman aged 70-85 years with acute or convalescent COVID-19. Sequencing was carried out using peripheral blood. This chain joins TRBV5-1 and TRBJ2-3; the match to TRBD2 covers 7 bases. The CDR3 region is CASSYAGGTDTQYF. In nucleotides, the CDR3 is TGCGCCAGCAGCTACGCGGGGGGCACAGATACGCAGTATTTT.